The 26 T cell receptor beta chains below come from one sample, sequenced in a study of T cell responses to AZD1222 COVID-19 vaccine. This table comes from immunoSEQ multiplex PCR, and its TCRdb copy is limited to in-frame clones, with some not included. The data show under 150,000 clones, more than 90% seen once. The material sequenced was peripheral blood, taken 28 days after the second AZD1222 dose. Receptor source: an adult who received the AZD1222 COVID-19 vaccine.

The V call is TRBV13, the J call TRBJ2-2, with a tentative D call TRBD1 (6 bases). This CDR3 has 16 amino acids. Trimming left V 5 bases short and J 4 bases short, with 17 bases between. Germline values: CDR1 PRHDT, CDR2 FYEKMQ (reference sequence). CDR3 region: CASSPLLQGFTGELFF. The CDR3 DNA is TGTGCCAGCAGCCCTCTCTTACAGGGTTTCACCGGGGAGCTGTTTTTT.

The chain recombines TRBV29-1 with TRBJ1-5, with TRBD1 identical over 9 bases. After removal of 7 bases from V and 7 bases from J, the junction contained 8 bases not matched to a gene. Germline V gene sequence: CDR1 SQVTM, CDR2 ANQGSEA. The CDR3 runs 13 residues. The CDR3 here is CSASQGALQPQHF. The CDR3 nucleotides read TGCAGCGCCTCACAGGGGGCTTTGCAGCCCCAGCATTTT.

The count of this clone is one. The chain employs TRBV30 and TRBJ2-7, with no clear D. Germline CDR1 is GTSNPN and CDR2 is SVGIG (reference sequence). V dropped 0 bases and J dropped 2 bases, with 2 bases sitting between them. The CDR3 extends over 11 amino acids. As DNA, the CDR3 is TGTGCCTGGAGTGTAGCCTACGAGCAGTACTTC. It translates to CAWSVAYEQYF.

The chain links TRBV5-8 to TRBJ1-1; D is possibly TRBD1 (5 bases). The germline CDR1 and CDR2 sequences are SGHTS and YDEGEE. Between the trimmed V and J ends, which lost 6 bases and 11 bases, there was a span of 17 bases. This CDR3 is 12 amino acids long. The CDR3 here is CASNPRARRAFF. Here the CDR3 DNA reads TGTGCCAGCAACCCCAGGGCCCGTCGTGCTTTCTTT.

The V call is TRBV27, the J call TRBJ2-7; 13 bases align to TRBD2. Looked up from germline, CDR1 is MNHEY and CDR2 is SMNVEV (reference sequence). V gave up 6 bases and J gave up 3 bases; unmatched junction bases: 5. This CDR3 region has 15 residues. CDR3 in DNA: TGTGCCAGCAGGATGGGACTAGCGGGATACTACGAGCAGTACTTC. The encoded protein is CASRMGLAGYYEQYF.

This clone has just one count. The chain recombines TRBV7-9 with TRBJ1-4; D remains unclear. The CDR3 length is 15 residues. Trimming removed 5 bases from V and 8 bases from J, with 18 bases in between. CDR1 is SEHNR and CDR2 is FQNEAQ in the germline V gene (reference sequence). The CDR3 loop reads CASSPYSPSGEKLFF. In nucleotides, the CDR3 is TGTGCCAGCAGCCCGTACAGCCCTTCTGGGGAAAAACTGTTTTTT.

The gene calls are TRBV10-3 and TRBJ2-7; 9 bases agree with TRBD1. V gave up 3 bases and J gave up 6 bases; unmatched junction bases: 9. This CDR3 is built from 15 residues. Germline CDR1 and CDR2: ENHRY and SYGVKD. The CDR3 region is CAISDPGTGIVEQYF. The CDR3 coding sequence is TGTGCCATCAGTGACCCCGGGACAGGGATTGTCGAGCAGTACTTC.

This chain connects TRBV30 to TRBJ1-6; D possibly corresponds to TRBD1 (6 bases). V lost 3 bases to trimming and J lost 2 bases, with 11 bases between them. Germline V gene sequence: CDR1 GTSNPN, CDR2 SVGIG (reference sequence). The CDR3 loop spans 15 amino acids. DNA of the CDR3: TGTGCCTGGAGATGGGGGGGCGCCTATAATTCACCCCTCCACTTT. Translation: CAWRWGGAYNSPLHF.

In this sample, this clone turned up once. The chain combines TRBV6-2 or TRBV6-3 with TRBJ2-7; maybe TRBD1 (6 bases). Germline V gene lookup returns CDR1 MNHEY and CDR2 SVGEGT. Trimming took 0 bases from V and 5 from J, leaving 8 bases between them. The CDR3 runs 13 residues. CDR3 DNA sequence: TGTGCCAGCAGTTACTCGACAGGAGACGAGCAGTACTTC. Protein sequence: CASSYSTGDEQYF.

The chain has TRBV2 and TRBJ1-1; possible D gene TRBD1, 6 bases. Trimming took 7 bases from V and 3 from J, leaving 12 bases between them. The CDR3 is 13 residues long. CDR1 is SNHLY and CDR2 is FYNNEI in the germline V gene. The CDR3 spells CASKTGWDTEAFF. The CDR3 DNA follows: TGTGCCAGCAAAACAGGGTGGGACACTGAAGCTTTCTTT.

The chain carries TRBV7-3 and TRBJ2-2; 10 bases fit TRBD2. From germline, CDR1 is SGHTA and CDR2 FQGTGA. V lost 2 bases and J lost 5; bases outside the gene matches: 11. The CDR3 runs to 18 residues. CDR3 in DNA: TGTGCCAGCAGCTTAGGGCTAGCGGGAGCAGAACTAACCGGGGAGCTGTTTTTT. Translation: CASSLGLAGAELTGELFF.

CDR3 residues: CATKRTDSYEQYF. As DNA, the CDR3 is TGTGCCACCAAGCGGACGGATTCCTACGAGCAGTACTTC. The chain links TRBV19 to TRBJ2-7, with a weak D call TRBD2 (5 bases). The CDR3 runs to 13 residues. In germline, CDR1 is LNHDA, CDR2 SQIVND (reference sequence). V gave up 10 bases and J gave up 1 base, with 14 bases separating them.

The chain joins TRBV29-1 to TRBJ1-3; D not certain. Germline CDR1 and CDR2: SQVTM and ANQGSEA. The V and J ends lost 2 bases and 4 bases respectively, with 6 bases between them. This CDR3 is built from 12 residues. CDR3 coding DNA: TGCAGCGTTGAAATGAGGGGAAACACCATATATTTT. As protein: CSVEMRGNTIYF.

The chain is built from TRBV19 and TRBJ1-5; TRBD1 matches 9 bases. CDR1 is LNHDA and CDR2 is SQIVND in the germline V gene (reference sequence). This CDR3 spans 16 amino acids. V shed 1 base, J shed 6 bases, and the junction held 7 bases outside the gene matches. The chain's CDR3 is CASSIGLGQGGQPQHF. In nucleotides, the CDR3 is TGTGCCAGTAGTATAGGATTGGGACAGGGTGGTCAGCCCCAGCATTTT.

The chain couples TRBV27 to TRBJ2-1; D is unresolved. Germline values: CDR1 MNHEY, CDR2 SMNVEV (reference sequence). The CDR3 runs 14 residues. The V and J ends lost 5 bases and 6 bases respectively, with 14 bases between them. The CDR3 DNA reads TGTGCCAGCAGTACCCGGGTTGGACCCAATGAGCAGTTCTTC. Protein: CASSTRVGPNEQFF.

This rearrangement joins TRBV29-1 to TRBJ2-3; D remains unclear. Trimming took off 3 bases at V and 0 bases at J, with 13 bases between the two ends. Germline lookup yields CDR1 SQVTM and CDR2 ANQGSEA. The CDR3 consists of 15 residues. The CDR3 DNA sequence: TGCAGCGTTGATGCCACCACTCTTAGCACAGATACGCAGTATTTT. Translating gives CSVDATTLSTDTQYF.

The chain joins TRBV4-1 to TRBJ1-6; 9 bases fit TRBD1. The CDR3 loop spans 15 amino acids. Per germline, CDR1 MGHRA and CDR2 YSYEKL. Trimming removed 4 bases from V and 9 bases from J; junction bases left unmatched: 7. CDR3 nucleotide sequence: TGCGCCAGCAGCCCGGACAGGGGTCTCGGTTCACCCCTCCACTTT. As protein: CASSPDRGLGSPLHF.

This rearrangement joins TRBV11-3 to TRBJ2-1; D gene unclear. The CDR3 has 12 residues. Looked up from germline, CDR1 is SGHNT and CDR2 is YENEEA. V lost 2 bases and J lost 4, with 3 bases in between. The CDR3 region has the DNA TGTGCCAGCAGCTTACCATACAATGAGCAGTTCTTC. As protein: CASSLPYNEQFF.

CDR3 region: CASSFSQLNTEAFF. For the CDR3, the DNA is TGCGCCAGCAGCTTCTCCCAGCTGAACACTGAAGCTTTCTTT. The gene calls are TRBV5-1 and TRBJ1-1, with unresolved D. V dropped 2 bases and J dropped 0 bases, with 8 bases sitting between them. Germline CDR1 reads SGHRS; CDR2 reads YFSETQ. The CDR3 is made up of 14 amino acids.

The chain links TRBV6-5 to TRBJ1-1; unclear D gene. Germline V lookup: CDR1 MNHEY, CDR2 SVGAGI. CDR3 length equals 15 residues. Trimming shortened V by 0 bases and J by 1 base, and 9 bases separated the two germline ends. This CDR3 reads CASSYSMAGNTEAFF. The CDR3 bases are TGTGCCAGCAGTTACTCGATGGCCGGGAACACTGAAGCTTTCTTT.

V is TRBV28 and J is TRBJ1-2; D gene uncertain. The CDR3 loop spans 14 amino acids. Germline CDR1 MDHEN, CDR2 SYDVKM. The germline V and J ends were trimmed by 9 bases and 0 bases, with 14 bases remaining between them. The CDR3 spells CASSPGVANYGYTF. The CDR3 DNA follows: TGTGCCAGTTCTCCCGGGGTGGCTAACTATGGCTACACCTTC.

This clone was seen once. The chain uses TRBV27 and TRBJ1-2; D is perhaps TRBD1 (6 bases). Germline V CDR1 and CDR2: MNHEY, SMNVEV (reference sequence). The CDR3 totals 13 residues. With 2 bases removed from V and 4 bases from J, the gap between germline ends came to 8 bases. The CDR3 nucleotides read TGTGCCAGCAGTTTAAGGGACACCTATGGCTACACCTTC. Translating it yields CASSLRDTYGYTF.

A few counts support this clone. The chain couples TRBV11-3 to TRBJ2-1; no clear D gene. Germline-derived CDR1 and CDR2 are SGHNT and YENEEA. The CDR3 loop spans 15 amino acids. V lost 0 bases, J lost 6 bases, and 12 bases lay in between. CDR3 coding DNA: TGTGCCAGCAGCTTAGAGACGGGCGTCCTCAATGAGCAGTTCTTC. Its protein is CASSLETGVLNEQFF.

CDR3 protein: CASSESAYGYTF. In nucleotides, the CDR3 is TGCGCCAGCAGTGAGTCGGCCTATGGCTACACCTTC. The genes are TRBV10-1 and TRBJ1-2; no clear D gene. This CDR3 region has 12 residues. Trimming removed 0 bases from V and 4 bases from J, with 3 bases in between. Germline V gene data show CDR1 as WNHNN and CDR2 as SYGVQD (reference sequence).

The J gene is TRBJ1-5, the V gene TRBV5-1; 9 nucleotides agree with TRBD1. The CDR3 totals 17 residues. The germline V gene has CDR1 SGHRS and CDR2 YFSETQ. The V segment lost 0 bases and the J segment 5 bases; nucleotides outside the gene matches: 9. The CDR3 loop reads CASSLDGTGGAYQPQHF. For the CDR3, the DNA is TGCGCCAGCAGCTTGGATGGAACAGGGGGCGCGTATCAGCCCCAGCATTTT. The full variable domain, its missing parts supplied by reference TRBV5-1 and TRBJ1-5, is KAGVTQTPRYLIKTRGQQVTLSCSPISGHRSVSWYQQTPGQGLQFLFEYFSETQRNKGNFPGRFSGRQFSNSRSEMNVSTLELGDSALYLCASSLDGTGGAYQPQHFGDGTRLSIL.

This clone appeared a single time. The chain couples TRBV19 to TRBJ2-6; 7 bases fit TRBD2. Germline-derived CDR1 and CDR2 are LNHDA and SQIVND (reference sequence). V shed 8 bases, J shed 0 bases, and the junction held 7 bases outside the gene matches. This CDR3 contains 16 residues. CDR3 sequence (DNA): TGTGCCAGTTCGGTCGGGAGGTTCTCTGGGGCCAACGTCCTGACTTTC. Its protein is CASSVGRFSGANVLTF.